This T cell receptor beta chain was observed in a study of T cell responses to AZD1222 COVID-19 vaccine. A single count supports this clone. Looked up from germline, CDR1 is SGHRS and CDR2 is YFSETQ. The CDR3 totals 17 residues. V lost 0 bases and J lost 6, with 16 bases in between. Method: immunoSEQ multiplex PCR; TCRdb's copy keeps in-frame clones and lacks some. This table holds about 140,000 clones, about 92% found once. This chain connects TRBV5-1 to TRBJ1-6; no clear D gene. The receptor was derived from an adult in good health. The source material was peripheral blood, sampled on day 0 of AZD1222 vaccination. Here the CDR3 reads CASSLALLGSGNSPLHF. The CDR3, as DNA: TGCGCCAGCAGCTTGGCCCTCCTGGGATCCGGTAATTCACCCCTCCACTTT.